Listed here are 15 T cell receptor beta chains from one sample, sequenced in a study of blood T cells in healthy people across ages. Primed by a sample-barcoded 5' primer and a J-beta primer mix, a second PCR proceeded for 7 to 11 cycles. TCRdb processed the 5' RACE reads anew with MiXCR; each CDR3 protein has one entry. The table records 1.8 million or so distinct CDR3 sequences, around 40% of them present only once. Specimen: blood. The source of these receptors is a human donor in good health.

The chain has TRBV12-3 or TRBV12-4 and TRBJ2-3; D remains unclear. The length of the CDR3 is 12 residues. V was shortened by 7 bases and J by 2 bases, with 7 bases between the two germline ends. CDR3 region: CASNWHTDTQYF. The CDR3 nucleotides read TGTGCCAGCAATTGGCACACAGATACGCAGTATTTT.

The table lists this clonotype with a count of one. The chain has TRBV7-2 and TRBJ2-5; TRBD1 aligns across 11 bases. The CDR3 spans 13 residues. J lost 12 bases, V lost 5 bases, and 8 bases had no gene match. Germline V CDR1 and CDR2: SGHTA, FQGNSA. The CDR3 sequence is CASSLRTGGVKYF. The CDR3 bases are TGTGCCAGCAGCCTCCGGACAGGGGGCGTTAAGTACTTC.

In this sample, this clonotype turned up a few times. Relative to the germline gene, one junction end is altered; a read error may explain this. The chain joins TRBV6-4 to TRBJ2-1, with 9 positions matching TRBD2. Germline CDR1 MRHNA, CDR2 SNTAGT. This CDR3 contains 15 residues. CDR3 sequence (DNA): TGTACCAGCAGTGACTCTAGCGGGGAGTACAATGAGCAGTTCTTC. It yields the protein CTSSDSSGEYNEQFF.

The V call is TRBV7-2, the J call TRBJ2-5; 13 positions agree with TRBD2. The V gene's germline CDR1 is SGHTA and CDR2 FQGNSA. CDR3 length: 15 residues. V lost 5 bases and J lost 9; bases outside the gene matches: 9. CDR3 bases: TGTGCCAGCAGCCAGACTAGCGGGGGGCTAACGGCCCAGTACTTC. This codes for CASSQTSGGLTAQYF.

The J gene is TRBJ2-1, the V gene TRBV5-1; 8 positions match TRBD1. The CDR3 covers 13 residues. Germline V lookup: CDR1 SGHRS, CDR2 YFSETQ. Trimming cost V 7 bases and J 1 base; bases outside gene matches: 1. For the CDR3, the DNA is TGCGCCAGCCGGGACAGGTCCTACAATGAGCAGTTCTTC. Its protein is CASRDRSYNEQFF.

This clonotype was counted a few times. V gene TRBV27 combines with J gene TRBJ2-1, with 8 bases fitting TRBD2. The CDR3 has 17 amino acids. Germline V gene sequence: CDR1 MNHEY, CDR2 SMNVEV (reference sequence). V was clipped by 6 bases and J by 3 bases; unmatched bases: 13. The CDR3, as DNA: TGTGCCAGCAGATCAGGGGCGGGAGGACGGAGCTACAATGAGCAGTTCTTC. Its protein product is CASRSGAGGRSYNEQFF.

This chain joins TRBV29-1 and TRBJ2-4, with D possibly being TRBD2 (6 bases). V was pared by 0 bases and J by 2 bases, with 8 bases between. The germline gives CDR1 SQVTM, CDR2 ANQGSEA. The CDR3 length is 14 residues. CDR3: CSVEDRGSKNIQYF. DNA for the CDR3: TGCAGCGTTGAAGATCGGGGGTCCAAAAACATTCAGTACTTC.

The CDR3, as DNA: TGCAGCGTTGTGACCGGGTTCGGACAGAGCGCCGGGGAGCTGTTTTTT. As protein: CSVVTGFGQSAGELFF. The V and J genes are TRBV29-1 and TRBJ2-2, with D possibly being TRBD1 (6 bases). The CDR3 spans 16 residues. Trimming cost V 4 bases and J 6 bases, with 21 bases left between them. Per germline, CDR1 SQVTM and CDR2 ANQGSEA.

The chain joins TRBV6-2 or TRBV6-3 to TRBJ1-1, with D uncertain. V was shortened by 0 bases and J by 9 bases, with 14 bases between the two germline ends. The germline gives CDR1 MNHEY, CDR2 SVGEGT. The CDR3 sequence is 14 residues long. The CDR3 sequence is CASSYSNYAGQAFF. CDR3 in DNA: TGTGCCAGCAGTTACTCGAATTATGCGGGTCAAGCTTTCTTT.

This clonotype was seen more than once but under ten times. The chain links TRBV13 to TRBJ2-3; D call uncertain. CDR1 PRHDT and CDR2 FYEKMQ come from the germline V gene (reference sequence). V was shortened by 3 bases and J by 5 bases, with 9 bases between the two germline ends. This CDR3 has 13 residues. The CDR3 bases are TGTGCCAGCAGCTTTTTCCGTGGAGATACGCAGTATTTT. Its protein product is CASSFFRGDTQYF.

The chain uses TRBV15 and TRBJ2-2, with 11 bases fitting TRBD1. The junction had 6 bases not matched to a gene; V was cut back by 0 bases and J by 6 bases. Germline V gene data show CDR1 as LNHNV and CDR2 as YYDKDF (reference sequence). This CDR3 has 17 amino acids. The CDR3 DNA sequence: TGTGCCACCAGCAGAGATGCCCCGGGACAGGGGGCCGGGGAGCTGTTTTTT. Translated, it gives CATSRDAPGQGAGELFF.

This chain connects TRBV20-1 to TRBJ2-6; D call uncertain. Germline assignment: CDR1 DFQATT and CDR2 SNEGSKA (reference sequence). The CDR3 runs 13 residues. V was clipped by 3 bases and J by 0 bases, with 3 bases between them. The CDR3 DNA reads as TGCAGTGCTAGGAACTCTGGGGCCAACGTCCTGACTTTC. This gives the protein CSARNSGANVLTF.

The CDR3 is CASSQTVGNEKLFF. The CDR3 DNA reads TGTGCCAGCAGCCAAACAGTGGGGAATGAAAAACTGTTTTTT. The J gene is TRBJ1-4, the V gene TRBV11-2; no clear D gene. Germline V lookup: CDR1 SGHAT, CDR2 FQNNGV. The CDR3 loop spans 14 amino acids. V was cut by 5 bases and J by 5 bases, with 12 bases left in between. The full variable domain, its missing parts supplied by reference TRBV11-2 and TRBJ1-4, is EAGVAQSPRYKIIEKRQSVAFWCNPISGHATLYWYQQILGQGPKLLIQFQNNGVVDDSQLPKDRFSAERLKGVDSTLKIQPAKLEDSAVYLCASSQTVGNEKLFFGSGTQLSVL.

This clonotype appeared once. J is TRBJ1-5 and V is TRBV15; D is ambiguous. Germline V CDR1 and CDR2: LNHNV, YYDKDF (reference sequence). V was shortened by 0 bases and J by 6 bases, with 12 bases between the two germline ends. The CDR3 has 15 residues. CDR3 sequence reads: CATSRDLPGPQPQHF. CDR3 coding DNA: TGTGCCACCAGCAGAGATTTACCCGGCCCTCAGCCCCAGCATTTT.

Worth noting for this clonotype: This clone may be a read error of a much larger clone one base away. The V gene is TRBV7-2, the J gene TRBJ2-1; no firm D call. Per germline, CDR1 SGHTA and CDR2 FQGNSA. The CDR3 sequence is 14 residues long. Trimming cost V 6 bases and J 13 bases, with 22 bases left between them. The CDR3 nucleotides are TGTGCCAGCAGTCCGGCCGGGCCTCAAAACATTCAGTTCTTC. This sequence encodes CASSPAGPQNIQFF.